The 22 T cell receptor beta chains below were found in one sample sequenced in a study of OX40 agonist ivuxolimab in advanced cancers. Assay: immunoSEQ multiplex PCR; the TCRdb copy retains only in-frame clones and omits some. The data contain under 30,000 clones, over 75% of them singletons. The sequenced sample was CD4+ or CD8+ T cells sorted from blood, obtained in a trial of the OX40 agonist ivuxolimab. These TCRs come from an adult with an advanced solid tumor such as melanoma, head and neck, liver or kidney cancer.

V and J are TRBV7-9 and TRBJ2-1, with D unclear. The germline V gene has CDR1 SEHNR and CDR2 FQNEAQ (reference sequence). The CDR3 consists of 13 residues. Trimming cost V 1 base and J 6 bases, with 7 bases left between them. CDR3: CASSLVRGNEQFF. For the CDR3, the DNA is TGTGCCAGCAGCTTAGTACGCGGCAATGAGCAGTTCTTC.

This clone occurred once. The chain carries TRBV2 and TRBJ2-2, with no clear D. The CDR3 totals 14 residues. From germline, CDR1 is SNHLY and CDR2 FYNNEI. Between the trimmed V and J ends, which lost 1 base and 0 bases, there was a span of 3 bases. The CDR3 DNA reads as TGTGCCAGCAGTGAAGAAACGAACACCGGGGAGCTGTTTTTT. Amino acid sequence: CASSEETNTGELFF.

This chain joins TRBV7-8 and TRBJ2-7; D is unresolved. The V gene's germline CDR1 is SGHVS and CDR2 FQNEAQ. Between the trimmed V and J ends, which lost 7 bases and 5 bases, there was a span of 18 bases. This CDR3 spans 14 amino acids. CDR3 loop: CASTPGLYFHEQYF. The DNA of the CDR3 is TGTGCCAGCACCCCCGGGCTCTACTTCCACGAGCAGTACTTC.

J is TRBJ1-2 and V is TRBV7-6, with TRBD1 matching over 9 bases. The CDR3 totals 14 residues. V lost 4 bases and J lost 6; bases outside the gene matches: 6. Germline CDR1 and CDR2: SGHVS and FNYEAQ. The CDR3 here is CASSSRDRADGYTF. Here the CDR3 DNA reads TGTGCCAGCAGCTCGAGGGACAGGGCTGATGGCTACACCTTC.

The chain joins TRBV29-1 to TRBJ2-7; 10 bases map to TRBD2. The CDR3 contains 13 residues. J was trimmed by 5 bases and V by 6 bases; bases with no gene match: 7. Germline V gene lookup returns CDR1 SQVTM and CDR2 ANQGSEA. The CDR3 spells CSVASGRGDEQYF. Here the CDR3 DNA reads TGCAGCGTGGCTAGCGGGAGAGGCGACGAGCAGTACTTC.

V and J are TRBV7-9 and TRBJ2-1, with TRBD2 matching 13 bases. CDR3 length: 19 amino acids. Unmatched junction bases numbered 14, after V lost 5 bases and J lost 4 bases. From germline, CDR1 is SEHNR and CDR2 FQNEAQ (reference sequence). The CDR3 nucleotides are TGTGCCAGCAGCCCCGGGACTAGCGGGATCCGCCCCCGGTACAATGAGCAGTTCTTC. The encoded protein is CASSPGTSGIRPRYNEQFF.

The chain couples TRBV29-1 to TRBJ2-7; 9 nucleotides line up with TRBD1. Looked up from germline, CDR1 is SQVTM and CDR2 is ANQGSEA. V shed 6 bases, J shed 2 bases, and the junction held 5 bases outside the gene matches. The CDR3 length is 13 residues. In DNA form, the CDR3 reads TGCAGCGTCGCCGGGACAGGGCCCTACGAGCAGTACTTC. Its translation is CSVAGTGPYEQYF.

This clone appeared once. The chain has TRBV19 and TRBJ2-1, with TRBD1 as a possible D gene (7 bases). The germline V gene has CDR1 LNHDA and CDR2 SQIVND (reference sequence). This CDR3 spans 16 amino acids. Between the trimmed V and J ends, which lost 2 bases and 0 bases, there was a span of 11 bases. The DNA for the CDR3 is TGTGCCAGTAGTATACAGGGGGGTAGCTCCTACAATGAGCAGTTCTTC. Translated, it gives CASSIQGGSSYNEQFF. The complete variable domain, with remaining parts taken from reference TRBV19 and TRBJ2-1, reads DGGITQSPKYLFRKEGQNVTLSCEQNLNHDAMYWYRQDPGQGLRLIYYSQIVNDFQKGDIAEGYSVSREKKESFPLTVTSAQKNPTAFYLCASSIQGGSSYNEQFFGPGTRLTVL.

The V call is TRBV6-1, the J call TRBJ1-5, with 10 bases that match TRBD1. V was pared by 7 bases and J by 2 bases, with 5 bases of the junction left unmatched. This CDR3 contains 15 residues. The germline gives CDR1 MNHNS, CDR2 SASEGT. CDR3 in amino acids: CASTGQGVGNQPQHF. CDR3 in DNA: TGTGCCAGCACCGGACAGGGGGTCGGCAATCAGCCCCAGCATTTT.

The CDR3 here is CASSPNNEQFF. CDR3 coding DNA: TGTGCCAGCTCACCGAACAATGAGCAGTTCTTC. The rearrangement uses TRBV18 and TRBJ2-1; D gene uncertain. V was clipped by 3 bases and J by 5 bases, with 2 bases between them. Germline CDR1 reads KGHSH; CDR2 reads LQKENI. CDR3 length: 11 amino acids.

The chain links TRBV10-3 to TRBJ2-3; D call uncertain. Trimming took off 2 bases at V and 2 bases at J, with 11 bases between the two ends. The CDR3 is 15 amino acids. Germline assignment: CDR1 ENHRY and CDR2 SYGVKD. The CDR3 DNA follows: TGTGCCATCAGTGAGAACGCCGCAGTCACAGATACGCAGTATTTT. Translating gives CAISENAAVTDTQYF.

V gene TRBV19 combines with J gene TRBJ1-2; no firm D call. Germline CDR1 LNHDA, CDR2 SQIVND (reference sequence). The ends were cut back, 2 bases at V and 4 bases at J, with 14 bases in the middle. This CDR3 has 15 residues. This CDR3 is CASSIRFGQAYGYTF. DNA of the CDR3: TGTGCCAGTAGTATACGTTTTGGGCAGGCCTATGGCTACACCTTC.

This sequence joins TRBV5-6 and TRBJ2-7; 9 bases fit TRBD1. Losses at the gene ends were 3 bases for V and 6 bases for J; bases not matched to a gene: 1. This CDR3 region has 12 residues. Germline CDR1 SGHDT, CDR2 YYEEEE. CDR3 region: CASSWTGAEQYF. CDR3 bases: TGTGCCAGCAGCTGGACAGGGGCCGAGCAGTACTTC.

This chain links TRBV12-5 with TRBJ2-7; the D call may be TRBD1 or TRBD2 (5 bases each). From germline, CDR1 is LGHNT and CDR2 FRNRAP. The CDR3 consists of 19 residues. V lost 1 base and J lost 1, with 23 bases in between. CDR3: CASGLDLLEGSRESYEQYF. The CDR3, as DNA: TGTGCTAGTGGTTTGGACCTCCTCGAAGGGAGCAGGGAATCCTACGAGCAGTACTTC.

The CDR3 DNA reads TGCGCCAGCAGCCAAGAATATTTTGGGGCTTACGAGCAGTACTTC. Its translation: CASSQEYFGAYEQYF. This chain joins TRBV4-3 and TRBJ2-7; tentative D call: TRBD1 (5 bases). The CDR3 extends over 15 amino acids. Germline loops: CDR1 LGHNA, CDR2 YSLEER. V lost 0 bases and J lost 4, with 13 bases in between.

The V call is TRBV9, the J call TRBJ2-3, with D tentatively TRBD1 (6 bases). The CDR3 length is 12 residues. Trimming left V 8 bases short and J 2 bases short, with 9 bases between. The V gene's germline CDR1 is SGDLS and CDR2 YYNGEE. In nucleotides, the CDR3 is TGTGCCAGTGGACAGAACACAGATACGCAGTATTTT. This sequence encodes CASGQNTDTQYF.

This chain joins TRBV29-1 and TRBJ2-3; D perhaps matches TRBD2 (7 bases). Germline V gene sequence: CDR1 SQVTM, CDR2 ANQGSEA. The length of the CDR3 is 13 residues. V was pared by 3 bases and J by 5 bases, with 12 bases between. DNA for the CDR3: TGCAGCGTTGACGGGGGGCGGAGAGATACGCAGTATTTT. Its protein product is CSVDGGRRDTQYF.

This clone was observed a handful of times. The chain employs TRBV5-4 and TRBJ2-7; TRBD2 aligns across 12 bases. CDR1 is SGHNT, CDR2 YYREEE, per germline (reference sequence). The V segment lost 4 bases and the J segment 4 bases; nucleotides outside the gene matches: 3. The CDR3 sequence is 14 residues long. In nucleotides, the CDR3 is TGTGCCAGCAGCCGCGGACTAGCGGGGTACGAGCAGTACTTC. Translated, it gives CASSRGLAGYEQYF.

V usage is TRBV7-8 and J usage is TRBJ1-1; tentative D call: TRBD1 (5 bases). CDR1 is SGHVS, CDR2 FQNEAQ, per germline. Between the trimmed V and J ends, which lost 1 base and 2 bases, there was a span of 14 bases. The CDR3 covers 16 residues. This chain's CDR3 is CASSLESRQGNTEAFF. The CDR3 nucleotides read TGTGCCAGCAGCTTAGAATCGAGGCAGGGCAACACTGAAGCTTTCTTT.

The chain recombines TRBV11-1 with TRBJ1-1; D perhaps matches TRBD1 (5 bases). The CDR3 covers 12 residues. CDR1 and CDR2 (germline): SGHAT, FQDESV (reference sequence). The V gene lost 8 bases and the J gene lost 1 base, with 8 bases spanning the gap. CDR3 protein: CASSGGNTEAFF. The DNA of the CDR3 is TGTGCCAGCTCCGGGGGGAACACTGAAGCTTTCTTT.

The V and J genes are TRBV30 and TRBJ2-2, with TRBD2 identical over 12 bases. CDR3 length: 15 residues. V dropped 3 bases and J dropped 4; count of bases not matched to a gene: 3. Per germline, CDR1 GTSNPN and CDR2 SVGIG (reference sequence). CDR3 sequence reads: CAWRPGLAGTGELFF. CDR3 coding DNA: TGTGCCTGGAGGCCGGGACTAGCGGGCACCGGGGAGCTGTTTTTT.

In nucleotides, the CDR3 is TGTGCCAGCAGCCCGGTAACATTCTCCTACGAGCAGTACTTC. This encodes CASSPVTFSYEQYF. The rearrangement joins TRBV7-2 to TRBJ2-7; D call uncertain. The CDR3 extends over 14 amino acids. The germline CDR1 and CDR2 sequences are SGHTA and FQGNSA. V lost 5 bases and J 0 bases, leaving 11 bases between the germline ends.